One TCR beta chain is described in this entry. This sample was taken from a study of OX40 agonist ivuxolimab in advanced cancers. V lost 5 bases, J lost 10 bases, and 18 bases lay in between. The CDR3 covers 15 residues. The germline gives CDR1 KGHSH, CDR2 LQKENI. Clones were sequenced by immunoSEQ multiplex PCR, and TCRdb holds only the in-frame ones, with some missing. Of roughly 80,000 clones listed, 65% to 90% were seen once; the top ten hold under 2.5%. The gene calls are TRBV18 and TRBJ1-6, with D perhaps matching TRBD1 (6 bases). The TCR sequence derives from an adult with an advanced solid tumor such as melanoma, head and neck, liver or kidney cancer. This specimen consisted of CD4+ or CD8+ T cells sorted from blood, obtained in a trial of the OX40 agonist ivuxolimab. CDR3 sequence (DNA): TGTGCCAGCTCATCAGGGGCCCCTCTGGGGTCACCCCTCCACTTT. Its protein product is CASSSGAPLGSPLHF.